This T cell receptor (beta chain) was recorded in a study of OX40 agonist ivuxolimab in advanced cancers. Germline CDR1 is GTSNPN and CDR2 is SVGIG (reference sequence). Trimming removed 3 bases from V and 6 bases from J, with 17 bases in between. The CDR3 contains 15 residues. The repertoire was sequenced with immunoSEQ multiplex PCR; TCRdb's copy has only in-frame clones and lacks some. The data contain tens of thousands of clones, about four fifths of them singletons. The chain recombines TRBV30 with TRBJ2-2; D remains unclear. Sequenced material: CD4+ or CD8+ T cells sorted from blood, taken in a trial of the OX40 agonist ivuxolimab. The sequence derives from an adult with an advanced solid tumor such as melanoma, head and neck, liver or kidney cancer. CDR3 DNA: TGTGCCTGGAGCGTTTCGACGGCGGAATCCGGGGAGCTGTTTTTT. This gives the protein CAWSVSTAESGELFF.